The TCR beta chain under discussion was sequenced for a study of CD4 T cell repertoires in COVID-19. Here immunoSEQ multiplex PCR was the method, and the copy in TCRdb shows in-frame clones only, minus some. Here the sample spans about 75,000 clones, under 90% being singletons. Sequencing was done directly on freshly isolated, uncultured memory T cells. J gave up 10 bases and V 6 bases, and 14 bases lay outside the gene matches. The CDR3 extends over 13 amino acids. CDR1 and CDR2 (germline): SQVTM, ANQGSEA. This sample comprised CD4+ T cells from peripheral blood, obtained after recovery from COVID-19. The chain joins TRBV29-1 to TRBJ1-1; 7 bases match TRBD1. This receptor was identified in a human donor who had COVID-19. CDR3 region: CSVIPTGRQLAFF. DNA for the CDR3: TGCAGCGTCATACCGACAGGGAGACAGTTAGCTTTCTTT.